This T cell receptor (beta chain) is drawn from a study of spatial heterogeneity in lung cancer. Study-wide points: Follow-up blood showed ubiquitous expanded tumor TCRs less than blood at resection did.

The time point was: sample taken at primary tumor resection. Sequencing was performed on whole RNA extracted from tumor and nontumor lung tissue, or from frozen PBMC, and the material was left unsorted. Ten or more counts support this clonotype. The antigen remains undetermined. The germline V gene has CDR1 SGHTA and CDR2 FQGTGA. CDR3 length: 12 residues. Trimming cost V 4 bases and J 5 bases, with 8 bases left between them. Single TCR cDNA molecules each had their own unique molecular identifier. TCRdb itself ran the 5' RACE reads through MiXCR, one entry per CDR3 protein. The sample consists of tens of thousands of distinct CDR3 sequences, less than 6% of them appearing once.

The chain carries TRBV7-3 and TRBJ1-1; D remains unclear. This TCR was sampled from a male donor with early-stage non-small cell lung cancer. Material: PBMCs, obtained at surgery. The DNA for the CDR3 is TGTGCCAGCAGCTCCCAAGGGACTGAAGCTTTCTTT. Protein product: CASSSQGTEAFF. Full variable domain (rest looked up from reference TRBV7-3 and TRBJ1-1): GAGVSQTPSNKVTEKGKYVELRCDPISGHTALYWYRQSLGQGPEFLIYFQGTGAADDSGLPNDRFFAVRPEGSVSTLKIQRTERGDSAVYLCASSSQGTEAFFGQGTRLTVV.